This T cell receptor beta chain was obtained from a study of human thymus T cells. Resections that were taken during corrective heart surgery supplied the thymus tissue. Germline lookup yields CDR1 MGHRA and CDR2 YSYEKL. The CDR3 loop spans 15 amino acids. V shed 0 bases and J shed 6 bases, with 15 bases lying between them. Repertoires were generated with immunoSEQ multiplex PCR, while TCRdb's copy carries only in-frame clones and drops some. Counted here are about 130,000 clones, approximately 96% occurring once; the ten biggest clones make up under 0.025%. What was sequenced was thymus tissue. This clonotype originated in a boy under three years old with a congenital heart defect but otherwise immunologically healthy. The chain recombines TRBV4-1 with TRBJ2-7; maybe TRBD1 (6 bases). The CDR3 is CASSQDRQVWGEQYF. For the CDR3, the DNA is TGCGCCAGCAGCCAAGACCGACAGGTATGGGGCGAGCAGTACTTC.